This T cell receptor beta chain was obtained from a study of blood T cell repertoires in COVID-19. At the level of the study: COVID-19 samples collected from the United States, Italy and Spain covered acute and convalescent phases. Nucleic acid was either cDNA or gDNA, and it came from T cells, B-cell-depleted T cells, or PBMCs.

Authors' methods: Amplifying reference gene primers gave estimates of nucleated cell counts. Assay used: immunoSEQ multiplex PCR; TCRdb lists only in-frame clones, some missing. V, J and clone size are taken as reported in that table, and D and trimming were inferred from the DNA itself. The repertoire holds 400,000 to 550,000 clones, with around nine tenths as singletons. The CDR3 totals 13 residues. V lost 3 bases, J lost 7 bases, and 3 bases stayed unmatched. Per the germline V gene, CDR1 is PRHDT and CDR2 is FYEKMQ (reference sequence). The clonotype was recovered from a woman in her thirties with acute or convalescent COVID-19. The rearrangement joins TRBV13 to TRBJ2-1; TRBD2 matches at 7 bases. The specimen was peripheral blood. In DNA form, the CDR3 reads TGTGCCAGCAGCTTGGGACTATCGAATGAGCAGTTCTTC. The encoded protein is CASSLGLSNEQFF.